Listed below are T cell receptor beta chains from one sample, sequenced in a study of blood T cell repertoires in COVID-19. The assay was immunoSEQ multiplex PCR, and TCRdb's table has in-frame clones only and misses some. The sample records roughly 110,000 clones, about 89% being singletons. Sequencing input: peripheral blood. The source is a woman in her twenties or thirties with acute or convalescent COVID-19. Each CDR3 is given with its conserved first and last residue. D genes are given only for firm matches. Clone size is stated in some rows and not others, as once, few, many or a class when expanded.

NA	15	TRBV3-1/TRBV3-2	TRBJ1-6	TRBD1	CASSQDRQGSSPLHF	TGTGCCAGCAGCCAAGATAGACAGGGAAGTTCACCCCTCCACTTT
once	14	TRBV20-1	TRBJ1-1	NA	CSASKRGLDTEAFF	TGCAGTGCTAGTAAGAGGGGGTTGGACACTGAAGCTTTCTTT
NA	14	TRBV27	TRBJ1-1	TRBD1	CASSLRTGWPEAFF	TGTGCCAGCAGTTTGAGGACAGGGTGGCCTGAAGCTTTCTTT
NA	15	TRBV19	TRBJ1-1	NA	CASSQANYWNTEAFF	TGTGCCAGTAGTCAGGCCAATTACTGGAACACTGAAGCTTTCTTT
NA	14	TRBV28	TRBJ1-2	NA	CASSLRSPRYGYTF	TGTGCCAGCAGTTTACGGTCGCCGAGGTATGGCTACACCTTC
NA	13	TRBV7-3	TRBJ2-7	TRBD1	CASSFDRGREQYF	TGTGCCAGCAGCTTCGACAGGGGGCGGGAGCAGTACTTC
NA	17	TRBV11-3	TRBJ2-3	TRBD2	CASSPSPGGPSTDTQYF	TGTGCCAGCAGCCCATCCCCGGGGGGGCCTAGCACAGATACGCAGTATTTT
NA	14	TRBV10-3	TRBJ1-3	NA	CAAGGSYSGNTIYF	TGTGCCGCGGGGGGCTCCTACTCTGGAAACACCATATATTTT
NA	15	TRBV28	TRBJ2-5	NA	CASSRPSGGQETQYF	TGTGCCAGCAGCCGCCCTTCCGGCGGCCAAGAGACCCAGTACTTC
NA	12	TRBV28	TRBJ2-7	NA	CASSPYRAEQYF	TGTGCCAGCAGTCCGTACAGGGCCGAGCAGTACTTC
NA	11	TRBV24-1	TRBJ1-1	NA	CATRAGDEAFF	TGTGCCACCAGAGCAGGGGATGAAGCTTTCTTT
NA	15	TRBV2	TRBJ2-2	TRBD2	CASSEASGGAGELFF	TGTGCCAGCAGTGAAGCTAGCGGGGGGGCCGGGGAGCTGTTTTTT
NA	16	TRBV6-6	TRBJ2-7	TRBD1	CASSYTGARSNYEQYF	TGTGCCAGCAGTTACACAGGGGCTAGAAGTAACTACGAGCAGTACTTC
NA	17	TRBV11-2	TRBJ1-4	TRBD1	CASSELRGQGTNEKLLF	TGTGCCAGCAGCGAACTCCGCGGACAGGGGACTAATGAAAAACTGCTTTTT
NA	15	TRBV28	TRBJ2-1	TRBD1	CASSSNWDRDNEQFF	TGTGCCAGCAGTTCCAACTGGGACAGGGACAATGAGCAGTTCTTC
NA	15	TRBV7-8	TRBJ1-2	NA	CASSLVGTSNYGYTF	TGTGCCAGCAGCTTAGTGGGCACTTCTAACTATGGCTACACCTTC
NA	18	TRBV7-8	TRBJ2-1	TRBD2	CASSLGGLAGGKDNEQFF	TGTGCCAGCAGCTTAGGAGGACTAGCGGGAGGGAAGGACAATGAGCAGTTCTTC
NA	14	TRBV28	TRBJ1-2	TRBD1	CASSSIRTGGGYTF	TGTGCCAGCAGTTCGATCAGGACAGGGGGTGGCTACACCTTC
NA	14	TRBV7-6	TRBJ2-2	NA	CASSLAGVRRELFF	TGTGCCAGCAGCTTAGCGGGAGTACGCCGGGAGCTGTTTTTT
NA	12	TRBV7-9	TRBJ2-7	NA	CASSLATGEQYF	TGTGCCAGCAGCTTAGCCACGGGTGAGCAGTACTTC
NA	15	TRBV5-6	TRBJ1-4	NA	CASSPAGRENEKLFF	TGTGCCAGCAGCCCAGCGGGGAGAGAGAATGAAAAACTGTTTTTT
NA	15	TRBV2	TRBJ2-7	NA	CASSPPPGPPYEQYF	TGTGCCAGCAGCCCACCCCCGGGTCCCCCCTACGAGCAGTACTTC
NA	15	TRBV4-1	TRBJ1-1	NA	CASSYNRVWNTEAFF	TGCGCCAGCAGCTATAACAGGGTTTGGAACACTGAAGCTTTCTTT
NA	16	TRBV29-1	TRBJ2-7	TRBD1	CSVRVPGQSLSYEQYF	TGCAGCGTCAGAGTACCGGGACAGAGCCTCTCCTACGAGCAGTACTTC
NA	16	TRBV9	TRBJ2-3	TRBD2	CASSVEGLAGSDTQYF	TGTGCCAGCAGCGTAGAGGGGCTAGCGGGATCAGATACGCAGTATTTT
NA	16	TRBV18	TRBJ1-1	NA	CASSPGRQEGSPEAFF	TGTGCCAGCTCACCGGGCCGACAGGAAGGTTCACCTGAAGCTTTCTTT
NA	19	TRBV7-9	TRBJ1-3	TRBD1	CASSLVRRSGTVSGNTIYF	TGTGCCAGCAGCTTAGTTCGACGGTCCGGGACAGTCTCTGGAAACACCATATATTTT
NA	12	TRBV27	TRBJ1-5	NA	CASSLGEGPQHF	TGTGCCAGCAGTTTAGGAGAGGGGCCCCAGCATTTT
NA	13	TRBV5-1	TRBJ2-2	NA	CASSLAATGELFF	TGCGCCAGCAGCTTGGCCGCGACCGGGGAGCTGTTTTTT
NA	14	TRBV2	TRBJ2-2	TRBD2	CASSLGLAGGSVFF	TGTGCCAGCAGCCTCGGACTAGCGGGAGGATCGGTGTTTTTT
NA	14	TRBV6-5	TRBJ1-3	NA	CASRLGAGGNTIYF	TGTGCCAGCAGACTGGGGGCCGGCGGAAACACCATATATTTT
NA	14	TRBV7-3	TRBJ2-7	NA	CASSLLAWSGEQYF	TGTGCCAGCAGCTTATTGGCTTGGTCAGGCGAGCAGTACTTC
NA	16	TRBV5-1	TRBJ1-3	TRBD1	CASSLAAGGRGNTIYF	TGCGCCAGCAGCTTGGCCGCAGGGGGCAGAGGAAACACCATATATTTT
NA	17	TRBV7-8	TRBJ2-4	NA	CASSSNWRGPAKNIQYF	TGTGCCAGCAGCTCCAACTGGAGGGGGCCAGCCAAAAACATTCAGTACTTC
once	15	TRBV9	TRBJ2-1	TRBD2	CASSVGGRAVDEQFF	TGTGCCAGCAGCGTAGGCGGGAGGGCCGTCGATGAGCAGTTCTTC
NA	12	TRBV30	TRBJ1-4	NA	CAWSVLDEKLFF	TGTGCCTGGAGTGTACTGGATGAAAAACTGTTTTTT
once	15	TRBV10-3	TRBJ2-7	NA	CAISDRGTVSYEQYF	TGTGCCATCAGTGATCGGGGGACAGTCTCCTACGAGCAGTACTTC
NA	13	TRBV12-5	TRBJ2-5	NA	CASGLAGKETQYF	TGTGCTAGTGGTTTGGCGGGGAAAGAGACCCAGTACTTC
once	11	TRBV20-1	TRBJ2-1	TRBD1	CKTGVGNEQFF	TGCAAAACAGGGGTGGGCAATGAGCAGTTCTTC
few	14	TRBV7-9	TRBJ2-3	NA	CASSSHSSTDTQYF	TGTGCCAGCAGCTCGCACTCTAGCACAGATACGCAGTATTTT
NA	15	TRBV3-1/TRBV3-2	TRBJ1-2	NA	CASSQDDNEGYGYTF	TGTGCCAGCAGCCAAGATGATAACGAGGGCTATGGCTACACCTTC
NA	17	TRBV7-9	TRBJ1-3	TRBD1	CASSLGMDRGPGNTIYF	TGTGCCAGCAGCTTAGGGATGGACAGGGGGCCGGGAAACACCATATATTTT
once	12	TRBV6-4	TRBJ1-2	NA	CASSDLTGGYTF	TGTGCCAGCAGTGACCTGACAGGTGGCTACACCTTC
NA	11	TRBV30	TRBJ2-3	TRBD2	CAWKSGNTQYF	TGTGCCTGGAAAAGCGGGAATACGCAGTATTTT
NA	13	TRBV14	TRBJ2-7	TRBD2	CASSRGLANEQYF	TGTGCCAGCAGCCGGGGACTAGCCAACGAGCAGTACTTC
NA	15	TRBV27	TRBJ2-7	TRBD2	CASSDGLDYSYEQYF	TGTGCCAGCAGTGACGGACTAGATTATTCCTACGAGCAGTACTTC
NA	13	TRBV6-6	TRBJ2-1	NA	CASTPSSYNEQFF	TGTGCCAGCACCCCGAGCTCCTACAATGAGCAGTTCTTC
NA	17	TRBV9	TRBJ2-1	TRBD2	CASSVGALADTYNEQFF	TGTGCCAGCAGCGTAGGTGCACTAGCGGACACCTACAATGAGCAGTTCTTC
NA	16	TRBV28	TRBJ2-3	NA	CASSLYRDTSTDTQYF	TGTGCCAGCAGTTTGTACCGGGACACCAGCACAGATACGCAGTATTTT
NA	14	TRBV19	TRBJ1-2	TRBD1	CASSIGTGGYGYTF	TGTGCCAGTAGTATAGGCACAGGGGGCTATGGCTACACCTTC
NA	15	TRBV6-5	TRBJ1-1	TRBD1	CASSSPGQGYTEAFF	TGTGCCAGCAGTTCCCCGGGACAGGGGTACACTGAAGCTTTCTTT
NA	13	TRBV28	TRBJ1-2	NA	CASSFETVYGYTF	TGTGCCAGCAGTTTCGAGACAGTCTATGGCTACACCTTC
NA	16	TRBV6-2/TRBV6-3	TRBJ1-3	NA	CASSPRQDLSGNTIYF	TGTGCCAGCAGTCCACGACAGGACCTCTCTGGAAACACCATATATTTT
once	16	TRBV28	TRBJ1-2	TRBD1	CASSLYRGRRSFGYTF	TGTGCCAGCAGTTTATACAGGGGGCGCAGGTCATTTGGCTACACCTTC
NA	15	TRBV27	TRBJ1-5	NA	CASSYGAGLGLPQHF	TGTGCCAGCAGTTACGGTGCAGGGCTTGGGTTGCCCCAGCATTTT
NA	15	TRBV28	TRBJ2-7	NA	CASSFGGGSIYEQYF	TGTGCCAGCAGTTTTGGAGGGGGCTCAATCTACGAGCAGTACTTC
NA	15	TRBV4-3	TRBJ2-7	TRBD2	CASSQETSGVSEQYF	TGCGCCAGCAGCCAAGAGACTAGCGGGGTCTCCGAGCAGTACTTC
NA	16	TRBV28	TRBJ1-5	TRBD1	CASSLGAGQGGQPQHF	TGTGCCAGCAGTTTAGGCGCGGGACAGGGAGGCCAGCCCCAGCATTTT
NA	16	TRBV5-4	TRBJ2-2	TRBD2	CASSFLTSGRPGELFF	TGTGCCAGCAGCTTTCTAACTAGCGGGAGGCCCGGAGAACTGTTTTTT